These 7 T cell receptor beta chains originate from one sample sequenced in a study of T-cell memory formation after mild COVID-19. MiXCR, run by TCRdb on the 5' RACE reads, gives a single entry per CDR3 protein. There are about 130,000 distinct CDR3 sequences in the sample; roughly 6.2% occur only once, and over 2% lies in the top ten. The sequenced sample consisted of PBMCs or a T cell subset sorted from them (not recorded which). All receptors come from an adult woman who had mild COVID-19 (a few samples of this study predate the infection). Cell type and time point are not known.

The chain recombines TRBV5-5 with TRBJ2-3; D tentatively fits TRBD1 or TRBD2 (5 bases each). The CDR3 is made up of 17 amino acids. Germline V CDR1 and CDR2: SGHKS, YYEKEE (reference sequence). The V end was cut by 6 bases, the J end by 5 bases, with 25 bases between. CDR3: CASNFVRWSGTGDTQYF. The CDR3 DNA reads as TGTGCCAGCAACTTTGTCAGGTGGTCCGGGACCGGAGATACGCAGTATTTT.

The rearrangement joins TRBV27 to TRBJ2-7; D might be TRBD1 (6 bases). From germline, CDR1 is MNHEY and CDR2 SMNVEV (reference sequence). This CDR3 has 16 residues. The V end was cut by 3 bases, the J end by 3 bases, with 18 bases between. CDR3 region: CASSFTGRATHYEQYF. Written as DNA, the CDR3 is TGTGCCAGCAGTTTTACAGGGCGGGCGACCCACTACGAGCAGTACTTC.

This clonotype was observed many times. This chain connects TRBV5-1 to TRBJ1-5; the D gene is possibly TRBD1 (6 bases). Germline CDR1 is SGHRS and CDR2 is YFSETQ. V was cut by 0 bases and J by 2 bases, with 12 bases left in between. The CDR3 has 16 residues. The CDR3 region has the DNA TGCGCCAGCAGCTTGGTTGGGGGGCTCGGCAATCAGCCCCAGCATTTT. It encodes CASSLVGGLGNQPQHF. The full variable domain, with the rest looked up from reference TRBV5-1 and TRBJ1-5, is KAGVTQTPRYLIKTRGQQVTLSCSPISGHRSVSWYQQTPGQGLQFLFEYFSETQRNKGNFPGRFSGRQFSNSRSEMNVSTLELGDSALYLCASSLVGGLGNQPQHFGDGTRLSIL.

This clonotype has just a few counts. This sequence joins TRBV12-3 or TRBV12-4 and TRBJ2-6, with TRBD1 matching over 11 bases. The CDR3 is made up of 17 amino acids. With V trimmed by 8 bases and J by 0 bases, 6 bases remained unmatched. For the CDR3, the DNA is TGTGCCAGCGGACCCGGACAGGGGGCCTCTGGGGCCAACGTCCTGACTTTC. The encoded protein is CASGPGQGASGANVLTF.

This clonotype was picked up a small number of times. V usage is TRBV5-1 and J usage is TRBJ2-1; D not resolved. V lost 1 base and J lost 4, with 18 bases in between. There are 17 residues in the CDR3. In germline, CDR1 is SGHRS, CDR2 YFSETQ. CDR3 DNA: TGCGCCAGCAGCTTGCCTATCCCCTTACACGGGTACAATGAGCAGTTCTTC. This encodes CASSLPIPLHGYNEQFF.

V usage is TRBV6-5 and J usage is TRBJ1-2, with TRBD1 as a possible D gene (5 bases). V gave up 0 bases and J gave up 8 bases, with 10 bases separating them. The germline CDR1 and CDR2 sequences are MNHEY and SVGAGI. CDR3 length equals 13 residues. The CDR3 region is CASSYSRGWGYTF. The CDR3 region has the DNA TGTGCCAGCAGTTACTCGAGGGGCTGGGGCTACACCTTC.

This clonotype was found many times. V and J are TRBV18 and TRBJ2-5; D is possibly TRBD2 (5 bases). V was shortened by 3 bases and J by 5 bases, with 16 bases between the two germline ends. Germline V gene data show CDR1 as KGHSH and CDR2 as LQKENI. The CDR3 has 15 residues. The CDR3 nucleotides are TGTGCCAGCTCACCGTCCGAGACCAGAGGGGAGACCCAGTACTTC. This translates into CASSPSETRGETQYF. Based on the CDR3 plus reference TRBV18 and TRBJ2-5, the full variable domain is NAGVMQNPRHLVRRRGQEARLRCSPMKGHSHVYWYRQLPEEGLKFMVYLQKENIIDESGMPKERFSAEFPKEGPSILRIQQVVRGDSAAYFCASSPSETRGETQYFGPGTRLLVL.